This T cell receptor (beta chain) was profiled in a study of T cells in Graves' hyperthyroidism and ophthalmopathy (dated by TCRdb to about 2019). At the level of the whole study: Peripheral blood was collected at initial diagnosis, before any treatment. A discovery cohort of approximately 97 patients, 43 with Graves' ophthalmopathy and more than 55 with stable Graves' hyperthyroidism, was used to find distinguishing TCR V-J signatures. Prospective prediction of ophthalmopathy was tested in an independent validation cohort of 18 to 20 hyperthyroidism patients and approximately 17 patients who later progressed to ophthalmopathy. The 100 or so discovery patients were randomly divided into training and test sets at a 7:3 ratio. The study also compared thyroid tissue and blood T-cell repertoires from 5 to 7 Graves' hyperthyroidism patients. Once sampling was done, hyperthyroidism patients were given methimazole at a starting dose of 30 mg daily, whereas ophthalmopathy patients were given high-dose intravenous methylprednisolone. The paper describes TCR Vbeta CDR3 sequencing of 140 or so peripheral blood samples, made up of around 41 ophthalmopathy patients, some 80 hyperthyroidism patients and about 17 progressor patients. Study-wide conclusions, independent of this receptor: In cross-validation, a model built on a 13 V-J signature told ophthalmopathy apart from stable hyperthyroidism with 85% to 90% sensitivity and 81% to 82% specificity, and in testing the same model reached 80%/75%. Most expanded thyroid clonotypes (frequency above 0.001) were also found in blood, which suggests that blood repertoires may mirror thyroid immune responses. In validation, the model predicted progression to ophthalmopathy a median of roughly 6.1 months before onset, with roughly 71% sensitivity and about 72% specificity. No statistical method was used to fix the sample size in advance, and group allocation was not hidden from the investigators.

Remarks on this clonotype: The specificity of this receptor is unknown. No clone much larger than this one lies a single base away; base qualities are absent.

Amplification of TCR beta CDR3 regions was carried out from RNA transcripts. A first-round RT-PCR of the TCR CDR3 used the HTBI primer set with the Qiagen OneStep RT-PCR kit. Libraries were constructed in a second round of multiplex PCR, after which size selection and purification were performed. Libraries were sequenced paired-end with 100 bp reads on an Illumina HiSeq2000. In the original analysis: SOAPnuke was used to process the raw data, with reads discarded if the reads contained adapters or uncalled bases, had a mean Phred below 15, or lacked an exact constant-primer or identifier match. High-quality paired reads were merged using COPE v1.2.5, and each unique nucleotide sequence was defined as a clonotype. Clonotypes were aligned to IMGT TRBV, TRBD and TRBJ reference segments using MiTCR v1.1. Analysis was restricted to V-J combinations with a frequency above 0.0001, which covered over 98% of repertoires. A TCS score was defined as the ratio between F50 (clonal expansion) and ExV (chaos), using BLOSUM62-based TCRdist between CDR3 peptides within each V-J. Welch's t-statistics and random forest reduced roughly 540 V-J features to roughly 13, which were used in a naive Bayes classifier (R e1071). The public reads were reprocessed in TCRdb via fastp at Q25 and MiXCR, keeping in-frame beta chains. Rows merge per CDR3 protein into single entries with the most common DNA and genes. The V and J calls were determined by TCRdb, not by the authors. The sample data list over 350,000 distinct CDR3 sequences, and over 12% of these were observed just once. Around 30% of the sample goes to the ten largest clones.

Spanning cysteine to phenylalanine, the CDR3 consists of 17 amino acids. The CDR3 DNA has 51 bases and is translated from base 1. V is reduced by 6 bases and J by 3 bases, leaving a spacing of 24 bases between them. Via the germline V gene, CDR1 is MNHNS and CDR2 SASEGT. Ophthalmopathy patients had moderately to severely active disease, Clinical Activity Score of at least 3, NOSPECS grade of at least 4, and duration under 3 months. Exclusion was applied to patients with uncontrolled infections, other autoimmune diseases, pregnancy or lactation. Diagnoses relied on clinical symptoms, serum thyroxine and TRAb, thyroid ultrasound and orbital computed tomography. Ficoll-Paque density gradient centrifugation was used to isolate PBMCs from 8 to 10 ml of fresh peripheral blood. Total RNA was extracted using Trizol reagent, and RNA quality was assessed on an Agilent 2100 Bioanalyzer.

The clonotype comes from a man aged 45-60 years with Graves' ophthalmopathy. The chain is assembled from TRBV6-1 and TRBJ2-7; the D call is possibly TRBD1 or TRBD2, each sharing 5 bases. Sequenced input: blood. The CDR3: CASRVTPPGPKGYEQYF. At the DNA level, the sequence is TGTGCCAGCAGAGTGACACCCCCGGGGCCAAAGGGCTACGAGCAGTACTTC.